Shown below are 17 T cell receptor beta chains from a single sample sequenced in a study of beta chain features in type 1 diabetes (dated by TCRdb to 2016 to 2019). Library construction relied on the immunoSEQ multiplex PCR assay. All of the isolated RNA was reverse transcribed with the High Capacity cDNA Reverse Transcription Kit, so expressed TCRB transcripts were sequenced. The table was pulled from immuneACCESS by TCRdb, which kept in-frame rearrangements only. Such tables lose some clones; where checked, under half of the loss comes from unresolved V genes, and the rest has no known cause. This sample comprises some 400,000 clones, approximately 16% of them detected only once. Of the sample, approximately 0.02% falls within the top ten clones. Material: naive CD4+ T cells from blood. The intended sense of this specimen's cell subset or site label: true naive CD4+ T cells. These receptors were taken from a woman under 30 in good health.

V and J are TRBV11-2 and TRBJ2-7; 7 positions match TRBD1. The CDR3 runs to 14 residues. Trimming cost V 5 bases and J 2 bases; bases outside gene matches: 6. Germline-derived CDR1 and CDR2 are SGHAT and FQNNGV. This CDR3 reads CASSRAQGTYEQYF. CDR3 sequence (DNA): TGTGCCAGCAGCCGGGCACAGGGGACCTACGAGCAGTACTTC.

Only a few counts were recorded for this clone. The chain employs TRBV28 and TRBJ2-7, with D tentatively TRBD2 (5 bases). Germline V gene lookup returns CDR1 MDHEN and CDR2 SYDVKM. The V end lost 8 bases, the J end lost 3 bases, and 11 bases lay between the germline ends. The CDR3 runs to 12 residues. The CDR3 loop reads CASEGGRYEQYF. Written as DNA, the CDR3 is TGTGCCAGCGAAGGAGGACGCTACGAGCAGTACTTC.

The J gene is TRBJ2-5, the V gene TRBV7-9, with 10 bases aligning to TRBD2. Unmatched junction bases numbered 5, after V lost 5 bases and J lost 5 bases. CDR3 length: 14 residues. Germline V gene data show CDR1 as SEHNR and CDR2 as FQNEAQ (reference sequence). CDR3 in amino acids: CASSPLAGAETQYF. CDR3 DNA: TGTGCCAGCAGCCCGCTAGCGGGAGCTGAGACCCAGTACTTC.

This clone showed up just a few times. The rearrangement links TRBV19 to TRBJ2-5; possible D gene TRBD2, 5 bases. The CDR3 extends over 17 amino acids. Germline assignment: CDR1 LNHDA and CDR2 SQIVND (reference sequence). The germline V and J ends were trimmed by 6 bases and 1 base, with 21 bases remaining between them. CDR3 residues: CASRPTSRGQIQETQYF. The CDR3 DNA is TGTGCCAGTAGACCAACCAGCCGAGGGCAAATCCAAGAGACCCAGTACTTC.

There are a few counts of this clone. This rearrangement joins TRBV13 to TRBJ2-7, with D possibly TRBD1 on 5 matching bases. Trimming cost V 4 bases and J 3 bases, with 10 bases left between them. CDR1 PRHDT and CDR2 FYEKMQ come from the germline V gene (reference sequence). The length of the CDR3 is 13 residues. DNA of the CDR3: TGTGCCAGCAGCTCTGACAGTTTCTACGAGCAGTACTTC. Protein product: CASSSDSFYEQYF.

V and J are TRBV5-4 and TRBJ2-7, with a weak D call TRBD1 (6 bases). The CDR3 totals 13 residues. Germline V CDR1 and CDR2: SGHNT, YYREEE (reference sequence). V lost 2 bases and J lost 3, with 9 bases in between. As DNA, the CDR3 is TGTGCCAGCAGCTTAGCACAGGGCTACGAGCAGTACTTC. Translating it yields CASSLAQGYEQYF.

This clone came up a few times. The chain joins TRBV9 to TRBJ2-1; TRBD2 matches at 12 bases. Germline CDR1 reads SGDLS; CDR2 reads YYNGEE. The CDR3 consists of 16 residues. After removal of 3 bases from V and 10 bases from J, the junction contained 11 bases not matched to a gene. The CDR3 DNA reads TGTGCCAGCAGCGGGAAACTAGCGGGAGGCACGGAAGAGCAGTTCTTC. Translated, it gives CASSGKLAGGTEEQFF.

This clone was observed a handful of times. The chain couples TRBV5-1 to TRBJ2-6; maybe TRBD1 (6 bases). Germline CDR1 SGHRS, CDR2 YFSETQ. Between the trimmed V and J ends, which lost 1 base and 0 bases, there was a span of 11 bases. The CDR3 extends over 17 amino acids. CDR3 DNA sequence: TGCGCCAGCAGCTTGTATAGGGGGTCCTCTGGGGCCAACGTCCTGACTTTC. Its translation: CASSLYRGSSGANVLTF.

This clone was picked up a small number of times. The chain has TRBV14 and TRBJ2-7; D possibly corresponds to TRBD1 (6 bases). This CDR3 has 13 residues. Per the germline V gene, CDR1 is SGHDN and CDR2 is FVKESK. The V end was cut by 4 bases, the J end by 4 bases, with 11 bases between. The CDR3 spells CASSPRDTYEQYF. The CDR3 DNA is TGTGCCAGCAGCCCTCGGGACACTTACGAGCAGTACTTC.

The chain links TRBV4-2 to TRBJ2-3, with TRBD1 matching 7 bases. The V and J ends lost 4 bases and 1 base, in that order; junction bases with no gene match: 8. Germline V gives CDR1 LGHNA, CDR2 YNFKEQ. This CDR3 has 16 amino acids. The CDR3 here is CASSLFAGTGTDTQYF. The CDR3 nucleotides are TGTGCCAGCAGCCTCTTCGCCGGGACAGGCACAGATACGCAGTATTTT.

The genes are TRBV6-5 and TRBJ2-7; 10 bases are a match to TRBD1. With 8 bases clipped from V and 2 bases from J, the junction kept 6 bases outside the gene matches. Germline lookup yields CDR1 MNHEY and CDR2 SVGAGI. The CDR3 loop spans 14 amino acids. This CDR3 is CASLRDRGPYEQYF. The DNA of the CDR3 is TGTGCCAGCCTCCGGGACAGGGGACCCTACGAGCAGTACTTC.

The table lists this clone with a few counts. This chain connects TRBV30 to TRBJ2-7; D is uncertain. The CDR3 has 12 residues. V was trimmed by 1 base and J by 3 bases, leaving 7 bases between them. The germline gives CDR1 GTSNPN, CDR2 SVGIG (reference sequence). CDR3 sequence (DNA): TGTGCCTGGAGTGCTGACATCTACGAGCAGTACTTC. Protein product: CAWSADIYEQYF.

The chain is built from TRBV6-5 and TRBJ2-5, with unresolved D. Germline CDR1 reads MNHEY; CDR2 reads SVGAGI. With 0 bases removed from V and 1 base from J, the gap between germline ends came to 9 bases. The CDR3 spans 15 residues. The CDR3 is CASSYSKAGQETQYF. The CDR3 nucleotides read TGTGCCAGCAGTTACTCGAAGGCAGGCCAAGAGACCCAGTACTTC.

The chain couples TRBV29-1 to TRBJ2-7; TRBD2 matches 8 bases. The CDR3 totals 12 residues. The germline CDR1 and CDR2 sequences are SQVTM and ANQGSEA. Trimming removed 5 bases from V and 0 bases from J; junction bases left unmatched: 0. The CDR3 region is CSVSGSSYEQYF. The CDR3 nucleotides are TGCAGCGTTAGCGGGAGCTCCTACGAGCAGTACTTC.

The CDR3 here is CASSFRTGGSNQYF. CDR3 DNA sequence: TGTGCCAGCAGTTTTCGGACAGGGGGCAGTAATCAGTACTTC. The V call is TRBV27, the J call TRBJ2-4, with 11 positions matching TRBD1. The germline V gene has CDR1 MNHEY and CDR2 SMNVEV (reference sequence). This CDR3 is built from 14 residues. The V and J ends lost 3 bases and 12 bases, in that order; junction bases with no gene match: 7.

This clone was observed a few times. The J gene is TRBJ2-1, the V gene TRBV29-1; D is perhaps TRBD2 (5 bases). CDR1 is SQVTM, CDR2 ANQGSEA, per germline. V was clipped by 4 bases and J by 3 bases, with 13 bases between them. CDR3 length: 14 amino acids. CDR3 amino acids: CSVAERNLYNEQFF. DNA of the CDR3: TGCAGCGTTGCGGAGCGGAACCTCTACAATGAGCAGTTCTTC.

This chain connects TRBV28 to TRBJ2-3, with D perhaps matching TRBD1 (6 bases). V lost 7 bases, J lost 11 bases, and 16 bases lay in between. From germline, CDR1 is MDHEN and CDR2 SYDVKM. CDR3 length: 12 amino acids. Here the CDR3 reads CASNPPPGQQYF. Written as DNA, the CDR3 is TGTGCCAGCAACCCCCCTCCGGGACAGCAGTATTTT. The whole variable domain, filled in from reference TRBV28 and TRBJ2-3, reads DVKVTQSSRYLVKRTGEKVFLECVQDMDHENMFWYRQDPGLGLRLIYFSYDVKMKEKGDIPEGYSVSREKKERFSLILESASTNQTSMYLCASNPPPGQQYFGPGTRLTVL.